This TCR beta chain was retrieved from a study of blood T cell repertoires in COVID-19. Study information: Sites across the United States, Italy and Spain contributed samples from acute and convalescent COVID-19.

TCRdb keeps only in-frame clones here, not all; method: immunoSEQ multiplex PCR. Seen here are about 200,000 clones, approximately 80% observed once, and the top ten hold roughly 6.9%. CDR1 is MNHEY, CDR2 SMNVEV, per germline (reference sequence). The V end was cut by 6 bases, the J end by 3 bases, with 11 bases between. This CDR3 region has 14 residues. The TCR comes from a human donor with acute or convalescent COVID-19. The donor label of this sample is uncertain. The specimen sequenced was peripheral blood. The gene calls are TRBV27 and TRBJ2-2; D gene uncertain. CDR3 in DNA: TGTGCCAGCAGGAGCTCCGGGTACACCGGGGAGCTGTTTTTT. Protein product: CASRSSGYTGELFF.